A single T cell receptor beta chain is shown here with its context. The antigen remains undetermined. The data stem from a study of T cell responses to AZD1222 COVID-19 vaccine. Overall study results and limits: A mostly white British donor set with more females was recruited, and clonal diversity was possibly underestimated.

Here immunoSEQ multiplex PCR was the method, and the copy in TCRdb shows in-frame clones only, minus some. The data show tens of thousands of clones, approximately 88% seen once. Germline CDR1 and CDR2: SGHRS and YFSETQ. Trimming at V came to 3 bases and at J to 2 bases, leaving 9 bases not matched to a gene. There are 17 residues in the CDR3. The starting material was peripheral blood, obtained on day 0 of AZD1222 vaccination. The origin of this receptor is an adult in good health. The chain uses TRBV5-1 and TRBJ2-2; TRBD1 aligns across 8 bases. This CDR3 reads CASSYSAGGINTGELFF. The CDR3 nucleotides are TGCGCCAGCAGCTACTCCGCAGGGGGCATTAACACCGGGGAGCTGTTTTTT.